The rows below give T cell receptor beta chains drawn from one sample of a study of T cells in Graves' hyperthyroidism and ophthalmopathy. TCRdb itself ran the multiplex PCR reads through MiXCR, one entry per CDR3 protein. This sample carries some 600,000 distinct CDR3 sequences, around 46% of them seen once, and the ten largest clones take about 7.8%. The sample taken for sequencing was peripheral blood or thyroid tissue (not recorded which). These receptors came from a woman between 18 and 29 years old with Graves' hyperthyroidism. Both conserved end residues are part of each CDR3. D genes are given only for firm matches. Only some rows state a clone size, as once, few, many or a class for expanded clones.

clone size: .
J gene: TRBJ2-7
CDR3 length: 17
D gene: TRBD2
V gene: TRBV7-8
CDR3 DNA: TGTGCCAGCAGCTTAGTCGGCCTAGCGGATAGCTCCTACGAGCAGTACTTC
CDR3 protein: CASSLVGLADSSYEQYF

clone size: few
J gene: TRBJ2-7
CDR3 length: 16
D gene: TRBD1
V gene: TRBV2
CDR3 DNA: TGTGCCAGCAGACCCCGCGCGGCGGCAGGGGGATACGAGCAGTACTTC
CDR3 protein: CASRPRAAAGGYEQYF

clone size: few
J gene: TRBJ2-7
CDR3 length: 14
D gene: TRBD2
V gene: TRBV24-1
CDR3 DNA: TGTGCCACCAGTGAACCCGGGACTAGCGGCGAGCAGTACTTC
CDR3 protein: CATSEPGTSGEQYF

clone size: .
J gene: TRBJ1-6
CDR3 length: 13
D gene: .
V gene: TRBV13
CDR3 DNA: TGTGCCAGCAGCAGCCGCGGGGACTCACCCCTCCACTTT
CDR3 protein: CASSSRGDSPLHF

clone size: .
J gene: TRBJ2-7
CDR3 length: 15
D gene: TRBD2
V gene: TRBV5-1
CDR3 DNA: TGCGCCAGCAGCCACTTAGCGGGAGCGAGAAACGAGCAGTACTTC
CDR3 protein: CASSHLAGARNEQYF

clone size: many
J gene: TRBJ1-2
CDR3 length: 13
D gene: .
V gene: TRBV2
CDR3 DNA: TGTGCCAGCAGTGGAGGAGGGGTCCGGGGCTACACCTTC
CDR3 protein: CASSGGGVRGYTF

clone size: many
J gene: TRBJ2-5
CDR3 length: 13
D gene: .
V gene: TRBV2
CDR3 DNA: TGTGCCAGCAGGAGGTACAGGGAAGAGACCCAGTACTTC
CDR3 protein: CASRRYREETQYF

clone size: .
J gene: TRBJ2-7
CDR3 length: 14
D gene: .
V gene: TRBV25-1
CDR3 DNA: TGTGCCAGCTCACCCTCGGACGGATCCTACGAGCAGTACTTC
CDR3 protein: CASSPSDGSYEQYF

clone size: .
J gene: TRBJ2-2
CDR3 length: 15
D gene: .
V gene: TRBV10-3
CDR3 DNA: TGTGCCAGCAGTTACAACAGGGAGAACACCGGGGAGCTGTTTTTT
CDR3 protein: CASSYNRENTGELFF

clone size: .
J gene: TRBJ2-7
CDR3 length: 9
D gene: .
V gene: TRBV29-1
CDR3 DNA: TGCAGCCGGTCTTTCGAGCAGTACTTC
CDR3 protein: CSRSFEQYF

clone size: few
J gene: TRBJ2-7
CDR3 length: 15
D gene: TRBD2
V gene: TRBV19
CDR3 DNA: TGTGCCAGTGCCCAAGCGGGAGCCCACTCCTACGAGCAGTACTTC
CDR3 protein: CASAQAGAHSYEQYF

clone size: few
J gene: TRBJ2-5
CDR3 length: 17
D gene: TRBD2
V gene: TRBV7-2
CDR3 DNA: TGTGCCAGCAGCTTAATCCGCCTAGCGGGCTTCCAAGAGACCCAGTACTTC
CDR3 protein: CASSLIRLAGFQETQYF

clone size: .
J gene: TRBJ2-7
CDR3 length: 13
D gene: TRBD1
V gene: TRBV2
CDR3 DNA: TGTGCCAGCAGTGAGCCGACAGGGGACGAGCAGTACTTC
CDR3 protein: CASSEPTGDEQYF

clone size: .
J gene: TRBJ1-1
CDR3 length: 13
D gene: .
V gene: TRBV2
CDR3 DNA: TGTGCCAGCAGTGAAACCTCGGACACTGAAGCTTTCTTT
CDR3 protein: CASSETSDTEAFF

clone size: .
J gene: TRBJ1-5
CDR3 length: 15
D gene: TRBD1
V gene: TRBV20-1
CDR3 DNA: TGCAGTGCTACTGGGGGGACAGGGGTCGCTCAGCCCCAGCATTTT
CDR3 protein: CSATGGTGVAQPQHF

clone size: .
J gene: TRBJ1-6
CDR3 length: 15
D gene: .
V gene: TRBV25-1
CDR3 DNA: TGTGCCAGCAGGTTGGACAGTAGTTATATTTCACCCCTCCACTTT
CDR3 protein: CASRLDSSYISPLHF

clone size: .
J gene: TRBJ2-5
CDR3 length: 15
D gene: .
V gene: TRBV7-8
CDR3 DNA: TGTGCCAGCAGCCTACCTCGGGGGCGGCAAGAGACCCAGTACTTC
CDR3 protein: CASSLPRGRQETQYF

clone size: .
J gene: TRBJ1-2
CDR3 length: 15
D gene: .
V gene: TRBV25-1
CDR3 DNA: TGCGCCAGCAGCGCCGGGGAGGGCGTAAACTATGGCTACACCTTC
CDR3 protein: CASSAGEGVNYGYTF

clone size: few
J gene: TRBJ1-1
CDR3 length: 13
D gene: .
V gene: TRBV7-3
CDR3 DNA: TGTGCCAGCAGCTCGGGGGCCCGCACTGAAGCTTTCTTT
CDR3 protein: CASSSGARTEAFF

clone size: .
J gene: TRBJ2-7
CDR3 length: 13
D gene: .
V gene: TRBV20-1
CDR3 DNA: TGCAGTGCTAGAGCAGACAGCTCCTACGAGCAGTACTTC
CDR3 protein: CSARADSSYEQYF

clone size: .
J gene: TRBJ1-5
CDR3 length: 16
D gene: .
V gene: TRBV20-1
CDR3 DNA: TGCAGTGCTAGAGGGCGGATGGGAGGTGGCAATCAGCCCCAGCATTTT
CDR3 protein: CSARGRMGGGNQPQHF

clone size: .
J gene: TRBJ1-1
CDR3 length: 13
D gene: .
V gene: TRBV4-3
CDR3 DNA: TGCGCCAGCAGCCATACGGGGAACACTGAAGCTTTCTTT
CDR3 protein: CASSHTGNTEAFF

clone size: many
J gene: TRBJ1-5
CDR3 length: 14
D gene: .
V gene: TRBV2
CDR3 DNA: TGTGCCAGCAGTTACAGGGTTGGCAATCAGCCCCAGCATTTT
CDR3 protein: CASSYRVGNQPQHF

clone size: .
J gene: TRBJ1-6
CDR3 length: 18
D gene: TRBD1
V gene: TRBV25-1
CDR3 DNA: TGTGCCAGCAGTCTCTATGGGACAGGGGGCTCTAATAATTCACCCCTCCACTTT
CDR3 protein: CASSLYGTGGSNNSPLHF

clone size: few
J gene: TRBJ2-7
CDR3 length: 13
D gene: TRBD1
V gene: TRBV5-1
CDR3 DNA: TGTGCCAGCAGCCGACAGGGGATGAACGAGCAGTACTTC
CDR3 protein: CASSRQGMNEQYF

clone size: few
J gene: TRBJ1-5
CDR3 length: 14
D gene: .
V gene: TRBV19
CDR3 DNA: TGTGCCAGTAGTATGTGGGACAATTATCAGCCCCAGCATTTT
CDR3 protein: CASSMWDNYQPQHF